These T cell receptor beta chains were read from a single sample in a study of shared clonotypes between healthy human individuals. Sequencing used immunoSEQ multiplex PCR; TCRdb keeps in-frame clones, though not all of them. The sample carries 2 million or so clones, 85% to 95% recorded once. Sequencing used naive CD4+ T cells sorted from blood. These TCRs come from a man aged 18 to 30 in good health. CDR3s leave out the opening cysteine and the closing phenylalanine or tryptophan.

TRBV5-4 ASSLMGQVGEQY
TRBV5-4 ASSLGAVGQETQY
TRBV7-3 ASSTYTGELF
TRBV23-1 ASSQLSGTCNQPQH
TRBV6-6 ASSYSVWGQQETQY
TRBV27 ASRGQGGNSPLH
TRBV7-2 ASSSGTDTQY
TRBV7-2 ASSLEYSGNTIY
TRBV28 ASSFDRRAVYTGELF
TRBV5-6 ASSFGWTNTEAF
TRBV6-5 ASSRNGAVNSPLH
TRBV4-1 ASSKEPGHGQY
TRBV19 ASTDGLFSGNTIY
TRBV6-4 ASSEGLADMDTQY